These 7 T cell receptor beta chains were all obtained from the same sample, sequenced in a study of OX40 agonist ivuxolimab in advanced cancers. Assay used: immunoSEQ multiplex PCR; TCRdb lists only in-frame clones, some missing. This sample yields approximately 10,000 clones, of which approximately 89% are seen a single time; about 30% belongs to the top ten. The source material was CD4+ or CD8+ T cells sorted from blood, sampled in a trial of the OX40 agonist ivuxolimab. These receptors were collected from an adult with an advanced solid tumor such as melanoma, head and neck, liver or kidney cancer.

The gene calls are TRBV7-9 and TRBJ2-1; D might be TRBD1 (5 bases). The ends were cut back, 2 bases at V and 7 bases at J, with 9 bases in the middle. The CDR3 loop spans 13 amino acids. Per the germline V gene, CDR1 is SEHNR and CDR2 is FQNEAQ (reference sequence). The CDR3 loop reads CASSLSPGNEQFF. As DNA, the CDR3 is TGTGCCAGCAGCTTATCCCCAGGGAATGAGCAGTTCTTC. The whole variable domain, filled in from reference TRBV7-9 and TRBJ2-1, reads DTGVSQNPRHKITKRGQNVTFRCDPISEHNRLYWYRQTLGQGPEFLTYFQNEAQLEKSRLLSDRFSAERPKGSFSTLEIQRTEQGDSAMYLCASSLSPGNEQFFGPGTRLTVL.

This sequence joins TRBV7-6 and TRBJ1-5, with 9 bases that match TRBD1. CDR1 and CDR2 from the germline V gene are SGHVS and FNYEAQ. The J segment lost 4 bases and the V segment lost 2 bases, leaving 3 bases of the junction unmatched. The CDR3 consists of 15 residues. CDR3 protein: CASSLSGQGNQPQHF. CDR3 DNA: TGTGCCAGCAGCTTATCAGGACAGGGGAATCAGCCCCAGCATTTT.

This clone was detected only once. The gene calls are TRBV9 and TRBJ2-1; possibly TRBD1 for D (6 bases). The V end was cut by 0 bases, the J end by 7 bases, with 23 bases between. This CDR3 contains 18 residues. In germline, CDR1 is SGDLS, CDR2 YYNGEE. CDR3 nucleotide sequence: TGTGCCAGCAGCGTAGAGAGGATACAGGGCGCCCAGGGTAATGAGCAGTTCTTC. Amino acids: CASSVERIQGAQGNEQFF. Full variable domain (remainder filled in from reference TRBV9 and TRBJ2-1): DSGVTQTPKHLITATGQRVTLRCSPRSGDLSVYWYQQSLDQGLQFLIQYYNGEERAKGNILERFSAQQFPDLHSELNLSSLELGDSALYFCASSVERIQGAQGNEQFFGPGTRLTVL.

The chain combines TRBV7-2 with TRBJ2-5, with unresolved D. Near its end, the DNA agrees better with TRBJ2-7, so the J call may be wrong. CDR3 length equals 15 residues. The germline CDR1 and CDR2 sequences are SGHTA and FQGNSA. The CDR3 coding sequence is TGTGCCAGCAGCCCCCGGCTCGGAGTCTCCTACGAGCAGTACTTC. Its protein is CASSPRLGVSYEQYF.

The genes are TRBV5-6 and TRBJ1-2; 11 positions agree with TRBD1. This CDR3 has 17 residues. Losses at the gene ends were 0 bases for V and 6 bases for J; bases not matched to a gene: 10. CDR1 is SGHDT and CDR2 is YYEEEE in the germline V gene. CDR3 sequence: CASSLVGARTGGDGYTF. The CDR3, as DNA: TGTGCCAGCAGCTTGGTAGGAGCGAGGACAGGGGGCGATGGCTACACCTTC. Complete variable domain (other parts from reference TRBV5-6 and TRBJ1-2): DAGVTQSPTHLIKTRGQQVTLRCSPKSGHDTVSWYQQALGQGPQFIFQYYEEEERQRGNFPDRFSGHQFPNYSSELNVNALLLGDSALYLCASSLVGARTGGDGYTFGSGTRLTVV.

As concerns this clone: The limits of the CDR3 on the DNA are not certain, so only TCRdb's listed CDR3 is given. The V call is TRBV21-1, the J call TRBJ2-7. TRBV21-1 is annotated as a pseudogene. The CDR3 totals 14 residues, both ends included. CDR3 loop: CASSKWGWGAEQYF.

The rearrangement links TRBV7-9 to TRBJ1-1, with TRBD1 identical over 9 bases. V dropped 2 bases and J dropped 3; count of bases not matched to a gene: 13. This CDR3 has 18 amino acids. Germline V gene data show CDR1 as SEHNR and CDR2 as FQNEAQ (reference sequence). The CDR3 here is CASSLISRDRVTYTEAFF. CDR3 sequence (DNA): TGTGCCAGCAGCTTAATTTCCCGGGACAGGGTTACGTACACTGAAGCTTTCTTT.